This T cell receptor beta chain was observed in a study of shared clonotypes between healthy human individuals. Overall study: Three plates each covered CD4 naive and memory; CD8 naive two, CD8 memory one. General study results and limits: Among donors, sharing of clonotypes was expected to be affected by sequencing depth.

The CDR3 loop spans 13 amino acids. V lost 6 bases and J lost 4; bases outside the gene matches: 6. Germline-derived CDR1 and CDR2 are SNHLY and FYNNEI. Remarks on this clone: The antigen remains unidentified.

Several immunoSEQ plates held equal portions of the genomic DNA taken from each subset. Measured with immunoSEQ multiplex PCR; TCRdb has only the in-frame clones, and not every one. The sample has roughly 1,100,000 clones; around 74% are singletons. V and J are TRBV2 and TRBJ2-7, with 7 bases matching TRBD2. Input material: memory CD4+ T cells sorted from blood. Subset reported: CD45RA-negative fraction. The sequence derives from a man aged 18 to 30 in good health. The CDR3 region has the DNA TGTGCCAGCAGCAATATGGGAGGGTACGAGCAGTACTTC. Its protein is CASSNMGGYEQYF.